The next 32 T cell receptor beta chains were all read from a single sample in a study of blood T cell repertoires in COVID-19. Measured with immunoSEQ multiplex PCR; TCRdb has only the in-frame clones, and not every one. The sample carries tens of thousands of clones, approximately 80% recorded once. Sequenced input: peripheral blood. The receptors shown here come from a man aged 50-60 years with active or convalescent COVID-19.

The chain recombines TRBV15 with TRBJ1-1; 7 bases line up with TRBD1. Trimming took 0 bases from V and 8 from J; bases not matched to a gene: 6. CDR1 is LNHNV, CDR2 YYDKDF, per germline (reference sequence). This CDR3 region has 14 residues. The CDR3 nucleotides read TGTGCCACCAGCAGAGATCCGGACAGGCCGGAAGCTTTCTTT. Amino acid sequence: CATSRDPDRPEAFF. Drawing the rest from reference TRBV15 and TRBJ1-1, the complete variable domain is DAMVIQNPRYQVTQFGKPVTLSCSQTLNHNVMYWYQQKSSQAPKLLFHYYDKDFNNEADTPDNFQSRRPNTSFCFLDIRSPGLGDTAMYLCATSRDPDRPEAFFGQGTRLTVV.

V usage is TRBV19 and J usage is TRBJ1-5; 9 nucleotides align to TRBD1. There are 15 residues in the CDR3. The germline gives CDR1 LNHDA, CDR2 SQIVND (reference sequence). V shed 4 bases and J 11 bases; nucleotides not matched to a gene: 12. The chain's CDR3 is CASSTIGQGLQTQHF. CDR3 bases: TGTGCCAGTAGTACAATCGGACAGGGGCTCCAGACCCAGCATTTT.

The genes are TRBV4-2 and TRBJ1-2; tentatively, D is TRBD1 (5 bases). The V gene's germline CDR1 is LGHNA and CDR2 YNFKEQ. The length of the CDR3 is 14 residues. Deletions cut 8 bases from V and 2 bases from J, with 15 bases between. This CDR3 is CASRDQGGNYGYTF. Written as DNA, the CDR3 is TGTGCCAGCCGAGACCAGGGTGGCAACTATGGCTACACCTTC.

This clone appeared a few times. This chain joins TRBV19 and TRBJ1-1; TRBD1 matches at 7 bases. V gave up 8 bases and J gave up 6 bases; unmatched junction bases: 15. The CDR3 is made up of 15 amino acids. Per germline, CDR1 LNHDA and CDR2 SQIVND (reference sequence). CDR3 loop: CASGALTGRLPEAFF. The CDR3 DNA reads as TGTGCCAGTGGGGCCCTGACAGGGCGACTCCCTGAAGCTTTCTTT.

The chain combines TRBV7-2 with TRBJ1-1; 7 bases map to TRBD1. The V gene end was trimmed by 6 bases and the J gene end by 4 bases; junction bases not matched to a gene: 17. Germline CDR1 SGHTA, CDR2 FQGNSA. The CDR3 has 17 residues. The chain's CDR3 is CASSSGTAGGALTEAFF. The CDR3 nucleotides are TGTGCCAGCAGTTCCGGGACAGCGGGAGGAGCCCTCACTGAAGCTTTCTTT.

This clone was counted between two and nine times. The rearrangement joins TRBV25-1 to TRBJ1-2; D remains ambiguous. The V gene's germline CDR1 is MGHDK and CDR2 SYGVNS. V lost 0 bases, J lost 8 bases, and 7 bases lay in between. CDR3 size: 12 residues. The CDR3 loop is CASSEYIQGYTF. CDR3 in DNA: TGTGCCAGCAGTGAATATATCCAGGGCTACACCTTC.

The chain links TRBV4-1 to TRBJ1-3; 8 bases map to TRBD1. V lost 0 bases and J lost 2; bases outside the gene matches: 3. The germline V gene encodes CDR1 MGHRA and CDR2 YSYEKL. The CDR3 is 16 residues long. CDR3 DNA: TGCGCCAGCAGCCAAGATTGGACAGGGACTGGAAACACCATATATTTT. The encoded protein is CASSQDWTGTGNTIYF.

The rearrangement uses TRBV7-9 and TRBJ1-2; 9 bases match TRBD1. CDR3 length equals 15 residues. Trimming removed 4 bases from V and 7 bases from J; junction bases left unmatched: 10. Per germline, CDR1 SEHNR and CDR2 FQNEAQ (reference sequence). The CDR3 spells CASSSGGQGHFGYTF. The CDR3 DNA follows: TGTGCCAGCAGCTCGGGTGGACAGGGGCATTTTGGCTACACCTTC.

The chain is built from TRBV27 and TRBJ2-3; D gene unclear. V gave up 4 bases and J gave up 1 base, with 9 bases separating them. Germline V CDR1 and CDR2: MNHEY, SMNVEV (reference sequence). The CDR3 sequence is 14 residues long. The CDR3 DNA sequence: TGTGCCAGCAGTTGGGCTGTAGGCACAGATACGCAGTATTTT. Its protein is CASSWAVGTDTQYF.

The CDR3 spells CATSRDLEWVTEAFF. The DNA of the CDR3 is TGTGCCACCAGCAGAGATCTGGAGTGGGTCACTGAAGCTTTCTTT. This chain links TRBV15 with TRBJ1-1; no clear D. Germline V gene data show CDR1 as LNHNV and CDR2 as YYDKDF (reference sequence). The CDR3 totals 15 residues. V lost 0 bases and J lost 4, with 12 bases in between.

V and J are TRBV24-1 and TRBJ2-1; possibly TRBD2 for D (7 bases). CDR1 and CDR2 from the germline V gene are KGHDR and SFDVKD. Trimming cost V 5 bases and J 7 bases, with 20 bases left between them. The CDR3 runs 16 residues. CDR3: CATSGGPQGGTNEQFF. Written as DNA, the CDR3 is TGTGCCACCAGTGGGGGCCCCCAGGGAGGGACAAATGAGCAGTTCTTC.

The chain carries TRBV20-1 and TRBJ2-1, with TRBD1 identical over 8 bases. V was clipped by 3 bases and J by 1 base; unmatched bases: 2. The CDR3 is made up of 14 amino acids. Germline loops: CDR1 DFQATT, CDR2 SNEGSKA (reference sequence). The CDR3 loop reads CSASGDRSYNEQFF. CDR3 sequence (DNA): TGCAGTGCTAGTGGGGACAGGTCCTACAATGAGCAGTTCTTC.

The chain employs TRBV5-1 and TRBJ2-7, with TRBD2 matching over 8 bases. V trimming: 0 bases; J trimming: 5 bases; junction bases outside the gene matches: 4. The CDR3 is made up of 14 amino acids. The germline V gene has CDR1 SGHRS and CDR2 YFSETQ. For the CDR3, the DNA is TGCGCCAGCAGCTTGGACGGGAGGGTGAACGAGCAGTACTTC. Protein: CASSLDGRVNEQYF.

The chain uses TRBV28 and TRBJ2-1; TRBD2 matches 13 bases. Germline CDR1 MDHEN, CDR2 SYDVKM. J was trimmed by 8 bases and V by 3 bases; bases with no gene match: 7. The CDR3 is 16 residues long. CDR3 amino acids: CASSFPTSGGFDEQFF. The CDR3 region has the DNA TGTGCCAGCAGTTTCCCGACTAGCGGGGGGTTCGATGAGCAGTTCTTC.

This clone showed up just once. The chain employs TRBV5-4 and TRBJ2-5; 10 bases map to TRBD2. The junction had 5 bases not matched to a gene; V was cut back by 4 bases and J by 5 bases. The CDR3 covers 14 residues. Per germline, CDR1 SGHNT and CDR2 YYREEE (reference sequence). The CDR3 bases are TGTGCCAGCAGCCTAGCGGGGGTTTTTGAGACCCAGTACTTC. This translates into CASSLAGVFETQYF.

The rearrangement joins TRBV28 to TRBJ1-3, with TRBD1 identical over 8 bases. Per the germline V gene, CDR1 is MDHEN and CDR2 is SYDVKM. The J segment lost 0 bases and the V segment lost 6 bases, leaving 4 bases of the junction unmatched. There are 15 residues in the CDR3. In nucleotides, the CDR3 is TGTGCCAGCAGACCTACAGGGGGCTCTGGAAACACCATATATTTT. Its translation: CASRPTGGSGNTIYF.

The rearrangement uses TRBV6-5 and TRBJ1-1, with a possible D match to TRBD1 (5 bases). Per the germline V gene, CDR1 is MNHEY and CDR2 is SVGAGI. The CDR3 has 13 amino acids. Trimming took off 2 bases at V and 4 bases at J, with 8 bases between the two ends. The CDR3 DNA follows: TGTGCCAGCAGTTACAAGGGGCTCACTGAAGCTTTCTTT. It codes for CASSYKGLTEAFF.

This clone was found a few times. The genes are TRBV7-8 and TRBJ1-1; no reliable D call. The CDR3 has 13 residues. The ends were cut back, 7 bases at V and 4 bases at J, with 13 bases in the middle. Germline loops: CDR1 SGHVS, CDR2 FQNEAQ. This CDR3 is CASTVAKGTEAFF. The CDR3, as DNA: TGTGCCAGCACGGTAGCGAAGGGCACTGAAGCTTTCTTT.

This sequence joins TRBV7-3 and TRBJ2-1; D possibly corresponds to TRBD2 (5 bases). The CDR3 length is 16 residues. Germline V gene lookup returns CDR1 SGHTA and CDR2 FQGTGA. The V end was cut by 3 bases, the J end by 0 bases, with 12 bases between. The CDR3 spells CASSFGGPGSYNEQFF. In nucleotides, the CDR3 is TGTGCCAGCAGCTTTGGAGGCCCCGGCTCCTACAATGAGCAGTTCTTC.

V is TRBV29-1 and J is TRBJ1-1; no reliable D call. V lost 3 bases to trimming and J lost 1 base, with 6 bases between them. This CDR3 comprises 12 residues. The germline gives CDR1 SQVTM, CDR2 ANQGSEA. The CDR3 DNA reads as TGCAGCGTTGACAGGTCGAACACTGAAGCTTTCTTT. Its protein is CSVDRSNTEAFF.

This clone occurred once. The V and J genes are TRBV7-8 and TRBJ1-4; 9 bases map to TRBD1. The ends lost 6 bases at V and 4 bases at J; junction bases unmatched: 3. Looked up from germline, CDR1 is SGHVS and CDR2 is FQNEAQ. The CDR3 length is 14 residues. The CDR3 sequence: CASRMDRGNEKLFF. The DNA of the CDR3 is TGTGCCAGCAGGATGGACAGGGGTAATGAAAAACTGTTTTTT.

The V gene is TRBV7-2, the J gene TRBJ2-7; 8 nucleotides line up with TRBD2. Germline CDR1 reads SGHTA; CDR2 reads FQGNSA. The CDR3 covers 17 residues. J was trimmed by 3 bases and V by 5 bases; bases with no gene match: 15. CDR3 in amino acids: CASSPQDGREICYEQYF. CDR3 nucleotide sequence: TGTGCCAGCAGCCCCCAAGACGGGAGGGAGATTTGCTACGAGCAGTACTTC.

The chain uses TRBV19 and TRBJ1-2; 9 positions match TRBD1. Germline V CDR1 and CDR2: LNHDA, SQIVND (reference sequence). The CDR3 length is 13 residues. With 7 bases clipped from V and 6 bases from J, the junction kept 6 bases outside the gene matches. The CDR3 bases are TGTGCCAGTAAACCACAGGGGGCGCATGGCTACACCTTC. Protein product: CASKPQGAHGYTF.

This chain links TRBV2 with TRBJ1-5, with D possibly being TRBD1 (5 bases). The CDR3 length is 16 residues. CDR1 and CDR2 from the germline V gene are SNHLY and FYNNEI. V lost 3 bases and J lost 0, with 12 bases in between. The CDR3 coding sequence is TGTGCCAGCAGTGATGGGGCAGAATATAGCAATCAGCCCCAGCATTTT. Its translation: CASSDGAEYSNQPQHF.

CDR3 sequence reads: CASSFREGSTLHF. In nucleotides, the CDR3 is TGTGCCAGCAGTTTCAGGGAGGGGAGTACCCTCCACTTT. The V call is TRBV27, the J call TRBJ1-6; D is perhaps TRBD1 (5 bases). Looked up from germline, CDR1 is MNHEY and CDR2 is SMNVEV (reference sequence). This CDR3 has 13 residues. V was shortened by 3 bases and J by 14 bases, with 14 bases between the two germline ends.

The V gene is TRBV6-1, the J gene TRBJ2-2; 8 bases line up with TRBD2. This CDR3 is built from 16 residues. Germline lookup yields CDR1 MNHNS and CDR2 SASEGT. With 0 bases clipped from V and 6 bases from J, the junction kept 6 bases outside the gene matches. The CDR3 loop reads CASSEAPAGVAGELFF. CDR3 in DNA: TGTGCCAGCAGTGAAGCGCCAGCGGGAGTGGCCGGGGAGCTGTTTTTT.

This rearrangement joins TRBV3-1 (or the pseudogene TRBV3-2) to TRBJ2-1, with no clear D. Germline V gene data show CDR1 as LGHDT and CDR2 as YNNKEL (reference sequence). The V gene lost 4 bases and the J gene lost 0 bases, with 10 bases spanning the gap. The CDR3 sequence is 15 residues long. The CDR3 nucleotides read TGTGCCAGCAGCCCGGCTACGGGCTCCTACAATGAGCAGTTCTTC. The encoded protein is CASSPATGSYNEQFF.

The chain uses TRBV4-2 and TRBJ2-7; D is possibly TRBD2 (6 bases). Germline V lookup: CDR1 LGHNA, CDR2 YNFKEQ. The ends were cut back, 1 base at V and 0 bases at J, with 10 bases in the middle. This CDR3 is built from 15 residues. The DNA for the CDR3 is TGTGCCAGCAGCCAAGCGGGGGAGTCCTCCTACGAGCAGTACTTC. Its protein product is CASSQAGESSYEQYF.

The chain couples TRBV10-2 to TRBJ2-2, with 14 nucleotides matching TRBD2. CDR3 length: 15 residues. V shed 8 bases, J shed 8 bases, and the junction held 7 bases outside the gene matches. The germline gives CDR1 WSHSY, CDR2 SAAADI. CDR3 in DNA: TGCGCCAGCGCTGGACTAGCGGGGGGCGCGGGGGAGCTGTTTTTT. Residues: CASAGLAGGAGELFF.

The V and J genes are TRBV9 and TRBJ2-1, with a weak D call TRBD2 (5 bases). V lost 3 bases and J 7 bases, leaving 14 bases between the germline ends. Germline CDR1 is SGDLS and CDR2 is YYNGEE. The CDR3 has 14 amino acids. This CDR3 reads CASSASPGKNEQFF. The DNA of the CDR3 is TGTGCCAGCAGCGCCTCCCCCGGGAAAAATGAGCAGTTCTTC.

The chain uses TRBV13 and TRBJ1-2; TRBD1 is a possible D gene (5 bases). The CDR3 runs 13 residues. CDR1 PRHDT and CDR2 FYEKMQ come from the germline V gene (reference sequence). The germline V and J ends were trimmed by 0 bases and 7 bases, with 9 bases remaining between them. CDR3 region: CASSLGQGGGYTF. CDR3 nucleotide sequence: TGTGCCAGCAGCTTAGGCCAGGGCGGTGGCTACACCTTC. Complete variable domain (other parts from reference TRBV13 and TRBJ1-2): AAGVIQSPRHLIKEKRETATLKCYPIPRHDTVYWYQQGPGQDPQFLISFYEKMQSDKGSIPDRFSAQQFSDYHSELNMSSLELGDSALYFCASSLGQGGGYTFGSGTRLTVV.

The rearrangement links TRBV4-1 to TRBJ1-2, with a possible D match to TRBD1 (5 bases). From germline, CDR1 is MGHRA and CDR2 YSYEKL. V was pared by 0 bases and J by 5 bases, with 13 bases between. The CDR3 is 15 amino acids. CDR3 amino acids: CASSQEIGAPYGYTF. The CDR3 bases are TGCGCCAGCAGCCAAGAGATAGGGGCCCCTTATGGCTACACCTTC.